The present TCR beta chain was sequenced within a study of T cell responses to AZD1222 COVID-19 vaccine. This table comes from immunoSEQ multiplex PCR, and its TCRdb copy is limited to in-frame clones, with some not included. The sample lists 70,000 to 95,000 clones; approximately 90% were seen once. Turning to this clone: The antigen is not known.

The CDR3 runs 15 residues. Germline V gene data show CDR1 as MNHEY and CDR2 as SVGAGI. The V end lost 7 bases, the J end lost 0 bases, and 15 bases lay between the germline ends. Second-dose schedules of about 4 or about 12 weeks were combined. Study results and limitations: There were repertoire samples only from the period after the peak T cell response. With dominance at 160-218 and 743-854, vaccine-associated CD4 TCRs spanned spike.

The origin of this receptor is an adult who received the AZD1222 COVID-19 vaccine. The sample was peripheral blood, taken 28 days after the second AZD1222 dose. V usage is TRBV6-5 and J usage is TRBJ1-1; perhaps TRBD1 as D (5 bases). CDR3: CASNSHRIMNTEAFF. DNA for the CDR3: TGTGCCAGCAACTCACACAGGATCATGAACACTGAAGCTTTCTTT.